This T cell receptor beta chain was captured by sequencing in a study of T cells after yellow fever vaccination. Background on the study: Where fractions had low cell numbers, libraries were prepared from them with the SMART-Seq v4 Ultra Low Input RNA kit.

This clonotype was counted ten times or more. This CDR3 has 13 amino acids. V lost 3 bases and J 1 base, leaving 6 bases between the germline ends. Germline V gives CDR1 SGHVS, CDR2 FNYEAQ. Conversion of TCR transcripts into cDNA relied on 5'RACE template switching, which added a universal primer site and UMIs. Via MiXCR, TCRdb re-called the 5' RACE reads, giving one row per CDR3 protein. This table holds 300,000 to 350,000 distinct CDR3 sequences, about 4% found once. The material sequenced was PBMCs, taken 5 days after the yellow fever booster vaccination. The rearrangement links TRBV7-6 to TRBJ1-1; D remains ambiguous. The sequence derives from a man aged 18 to 35 who received the YFV17D yellow fever vaccine. CDR3 sequence (DNA): TGTGCCAGCAGCTTCGGTCCGAACACTGAAGCTTTCTTT. Translated, it gives CASSFGPNTEAFF.